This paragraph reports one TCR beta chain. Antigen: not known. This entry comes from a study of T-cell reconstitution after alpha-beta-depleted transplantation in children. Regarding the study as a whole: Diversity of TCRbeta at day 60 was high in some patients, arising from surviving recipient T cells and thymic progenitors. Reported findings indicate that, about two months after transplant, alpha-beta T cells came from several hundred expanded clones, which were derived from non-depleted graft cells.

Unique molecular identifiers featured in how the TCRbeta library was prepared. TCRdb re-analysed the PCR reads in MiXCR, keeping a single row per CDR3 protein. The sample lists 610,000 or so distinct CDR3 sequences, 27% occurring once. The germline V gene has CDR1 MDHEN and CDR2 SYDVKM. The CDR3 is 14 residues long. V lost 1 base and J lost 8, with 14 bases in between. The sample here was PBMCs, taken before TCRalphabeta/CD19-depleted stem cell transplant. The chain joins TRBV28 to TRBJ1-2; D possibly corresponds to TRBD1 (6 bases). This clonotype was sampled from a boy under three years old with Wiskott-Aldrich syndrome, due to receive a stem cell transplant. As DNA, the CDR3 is TGTGCCAGCAGTTTATCGGACAGCCAAGGAGGCTACACCTTC. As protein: CASSLSDSQGGYTF.